Shown below are 32 T cell receptor beta chains from a single sample sequenced in a study of T cell responses to AZD1222 COVID-19 vaccine. Data came from immunoSEQ multiplex PCR; TCRdb stores just in-frame clones and leaves some out. Counted here are 90,000 to 110,000 clones, approximately 90% occurring once; the ten biggest clones make up roughly 5.2%. Sequencing was performed on peripheral blood, taken on day 0 of AZD1222 vaccination. These receptors all stem from an adult in good health.

V gene TRBV10-3 combines with J gene TRBJ1-6; D not certain. Between the trimmed V and J ends, which lost 0 bases and 6 bases, there was a span of 12 bases. Germline V gene lookup returns CDR1 ENHRY and CDR2 SYGVKD. This CDR3 has 16 residues. This CDR3 reads CAISESSWEGNSPLHF. As DNA, the CDR3 is TGTGCCATCAGTGAGTCTAGCTGGGAGGGTAATTCACCCCTCCACTTT.

V is TRBV4-1 and J is TRBJ2-1; D gene uncertain. Germline loops: CDR1 MGHRA, CDR2 YSYEKL. V lost 0 bases, J lost 5 bases, and 5 bases lay in between. The CDR3 covers 13 residues. The CDR3 is CASSQDADNEQFF. The CDR3 region has the DNA TGCGCCAGCAGCCAAGATGCCGACAATGAGCAGTTCTTC.

This chain joins TRBV3-1 (or the pseudogene TRBV3-2) and TRBJ2-2; D is unresolved. The CDR3 has 12 amino acids. From germline, CDR1 is LGHDT and CDR2 YNNKEL (reference sequence). Trimming took off 6 bases at V and 1 base at J, with 3 bases between the two ends. The CDR3 DNA is TGTGCCAGCAGGGGGAACACCGGGGAGCTGTTTTTT. This sequence encodes CASRGNTGELFF.

The V gene is TRBV5-1, the J gene TRBJ2-7; 10 bases match TRBD1. CDR1 is SGHRS, CDR2 YFSETQ, per germline. The CDR3 sequence is 13 residues long. V dropped 7 bases and J dropped 6; count of bases not matched to a gene: 7. The CDR3 DNA reads TGCGCCAGCCTAGGACAGGGGGAGGGCGAGCAGTACTTC. This codes for CASLGQGEGEQYF.

The rearrangement links TRBV6-4 to TRBJ2-3; 7 bases fit TRBD1. Germline CDR1 is MRHNA and CDR2 is SNTAGT. The CDR3 has 15 amino acids. V shed 2 bases, J shed 6 bases, and the junction held 8 bases outside the gene matches. The CDR3 sequence is CASSDEAGGMDTQYF. The CDR3, as DNA: TGTGCCAGCAGTGACGAGGCAGGGGGTATGGATACGCAGTATTTT.

The chain couples TRBV4-1 to TRBJ2-3; 9 bases map to TRBD2. This CDR3 is 16 amino acids long. The J segment lost 5 bases and the V segment lost 4 bases, leaving 10 bases of the junction unmatched. Germline V gives CDR1 MGHRA, CDR2 YSYEKL. DNA of the CDR3: TGCGCCAGCAGCCTAGTGGGCGGGAGGGTAAGAGATACGCAGTATTTT. This codes for CASSLVGGRVRDTQYF.

The chain has TRBV6-5 and TRBJ2-3, with TRBD2 matching 12 bases. CDR1 is MNHEY and CDR2 is SVGAGI in the germline V gene. V gave up 6 bases and J gave up 5 bases; unmatched junction bases: 6. This CDR3 comprises 15 residues. CDR3 coding DNA: TGTGCCAGCAGAAGGACTAGCGGGGCTGTAGATACGCAGTATTTT. Its protein product is CASRRTSGAVDTQYF.

The CDR3 nucleotides are TGTGCCAGCAGCCGTAGCGATAGCACAGATACGCAGTATTTT. This sequence encodes CASSRSDSTDTQYF. This chain connects TRBV27 to TRBJ2-3, with TRBD2 as a possible D gene (5 bases). This CDR3 has 14 amino acids. Germline CDR1 is MNHEY and CDR2 is SMNVEV (reference sequence). The germline V and J ends were trimmed by 6 bases and 0 bases, with 10 bases remaining between them.

The table lists this clone with a count of one. The same CDR3 is also encoded by other DNA sequences in this sample. The chain carries TRBV18 and TRBJ1-6; D not resolved. CDR3 size: 12 residues. With 0 bases removed from V and 7 bases from J, the gap between germline ends came to 1 base. Per germline, CDR1 KGHSH and CDR2 LQKENI. CDR3 sequence reads: CASSPPNSPLHF. Here the CDR3 DNA reads TGTGCCAGCTCACCACCCAATTCACCCCTCCACTTT.

This clone was detected only once. The chain couples TRBV18 to TRBJ1-1; a weak D match, TRBD1 (6 bases). V was pared by 3 bases and J by 8 bases, with 10 bases between. CDR1 is KGHSH, CDR2 LQKENI, per germline. The length of the CDR3 is 12 residues. The CDR3 here is CASSPRTEEAFF. The CDR3, as DNA: TGTGCCAGCTCACCCAGGACAGAGGAAGCTTTCTTT.

This chain links TRBV6-5 with TRBJ2-2; possibly TRBD1 for D (6 bases). Between the trimmed V and J ends, which lost 0 bases and 6 bases, there was a span of 11 bases. Per germline, CDR1 MNHEY and CDR2 SVGAGI. The CDR3 spans 15 residues. The CDR3 protein is CASSYSNRAAGELFF. CDR3 nucleotides: TGTGCCAGCAGTTACTCGAACAGGGCGGCCGGGGAGCTGTTTTTT.

This clone was observed a single time. The rearrangement links TRBV5-5 to TRBJ2-5; 8 bases are shared with TRBD2. The V gene's germline CDR1 is SGHKS and CDR2 YYEKEE (reference sequence). After removal of 2 bases from V and 4 bases from J, the junction contained 4 bases not matched to a gene. This CDR3 has 14 amino acids. The CDR3 DNA sequence: TGTGCCAGCAGCTTATTGGCGGGGGGAGAGACCCAGTACTTC. This sequence encodes CASSLLAGGETQYF.

The chain couples TRBV10-3 to TRBJ2-3; 8 bases fit TRBD2. The germline gives CDR1 ENHRY, CDR2 SYGVKD. V trimming: 5 bases; J trimming: 5 bases; junction bases outside the gene matches: 9. The CDR3 spans 15 residues. This chain's CDR3 is CAISPGRGAGDTQYF. In nucleotides, the CDR3 is TGTGCCATCAGTCCCGGGAGGGGGGCCGGAGATACGCAGTATTTT.

The rearrangement links TRBV5-1 to TRBJ1-2, with TRBD1 matching 10 bases. V shed 1 base, J shed 5 bases, and the junction held 5 bases outside the gene matches. This CDR3 comprises 15 residues. CDR1 is SGHRS and CDR2 is YFSETQ in the germline V gene. In DNA, the CDR3 is TGCGCCAGCAGCTTGAACGGACAGGGGGAGTATGGCTACACCTTC. It specifies CASSLNGQGEYGYTF.

This sequence joins TRBV19 and TRBJ2-1; TRBD2 matches 7 bases. Germline V CDR1 and CDR2: LNHDA, SQIVND (reference sequence). With 0 bases clipped from V and 8 bases from J, the junction kept 1 base outside the gene matches. The CDR3 loop spans 13 amino acids. The DNA of the CDR3 is TGTGCCAGTAGTATAGACGGGGGGTATGAGCAGTTCTTC. This translates into CASSIDGGYEQFF.

There are a few counts of this clone. The gene calls are TRBV4-1 and TRBJ2-7; D possibly corresponds to TRBD1 (6 bases). The V end was cut by 0 bases, the J end by 2 bases, with 20 bases between. Germline V gene data show CDR1 as MGHRA and CDR2 as YSYEKL. The CDR3 contains 18 residues. The CDR3 region is CASSQDRSFAGVAYEQYF. Written as DNA, the CDR3 is TGCGCCAGCAGCCAAGATCGGTCCTTTGCAGGGGTCGCCTACGAGCAGTACTTC.

V is TRBV5-6 and J is TRBJ2-1, with D perhaps TRBD2 (6 bases). The CDR3 loop spans 14 amino acids. Germline assignment: CDR1 SGHDT and CDR2 YYEEEE. Trimming removed 5 bases from V and 6 bases from J, with 15 bases in between. The CDR3 region is CASSPGGSTNEQFF. The CDR3 DNA reads TGTGCCAGCAGTCCCGGGGGATCCACCAATGAGCAGTTCTTC. The complete variable domain, with remaining parts taken from reference TRBV5-6 and TRBJ2-1, reads DAGVTQSPTHLIKTRGQQVTLRCSPKSGHDTVSWYQQALGQGPQFIFQYYEEEERQRGNFPDRFSGHQFPNYSSELNVNALLLGDSALYLCASSPGGSTNEQFFGPGTRLTVL.

The rearrangement links TRBV28 to TRBJ2-7; D ambiguous. V lost 7 bases, J lost 9 bases, and 19 bases lay in between. Germline V CDR1 and CDR2: MDHEN, SYDVKM. The CDR3 has 13 residues. CDR3 in amino acids: CASTGRYYAGQYF. The CDR3 nucleotides are TGTGCCAGCACTGGCAGGTATTATGCAGGGCAGTACTTC.

This rearrangement joins TRBV5-4 to TRBJ2-3; the match to TRBD2 covers 12 bases. The germline V gene has CDR1 SGHNT and CDR2 YYREEE (reference sequence). Trimming cost V 0 bases and J 5 bases; bases outside gene matches: 1. The CDR3 spans 15 residues. CDR3 bases: TGTGCCAGCAGCTTGGGACTAGCGGGAGTAGATACGCAGTATTTT. Protein: CASSLGLAGVDTQYF.

The chain joins TRBV4-3 to TRBJ2-7, with D possibly TRBD2 on 5 matching bases. The CDR3 is 18 residues long. CDR1 LGHNA and CDR2 YSLEER come from the germline V gene. The V end lost 3 bases, the J end lost 0 bases, and 21 bases lay between the germline ends. The CDR3 sequence: CASSQQLPGLRTSYEQYF. The CDR3, as DNA: TGCGCCAGCAGCCAGCAACTACCCGGACTGAGGACCTCCTACGAGCAGTACTTC.

V is TRBV11-2 and J is TRBJ1-3; D uncertain. This CDR3 is built from 16 residues. Germline CDR1 and CDR2: SGHAT and FQNNGV. V lost 1 base, J lost 5 bases, and 15 bases lay in between. In DNA, the CDR3 is TGTGCCAGCAGCTTAGGCCCGGTGTATCCCCGAAACACCATATATTTT. As protein: CASSLGPVYPRNTIYF.

For this clone: A read error may account for a junction end that differs from germline. This CDR3 is CASSYAPGSSDEQYF. The DNA for the CDR3 is TGTGCCAGCAGTTACGCCCCAGGGTCCTCCGACGAGCAGTACTTC. This chain uses TRBV6-5 with TRBJ2-7; D might be TRBD1 (5 bases). The V gene's germline CDR1 is MNHEY and CDR2 SVGAGI. There are 15 residues in the CDR3.

The chain employs TRBV4-1 and TRBJ2-5; TRBD2 agrees at 15 bases. Looked up from germline, CDR1 is MGHRA and CDR2 is YSYEKL. The CDR3 contains 16 residues. The J segment lost 5 bases and the V segment lost 4 bases, leaving 5 bases of the junction unmatched. This CDR3 reads CASSRTSGGALETQYF. The CDR3 DNA reads as TGCGCCAGCAGCCGGACTAGCGGGGGGGCCCTCGAGACCCAGTACTTC.

The rearrangement joins TRBV25-1 to TRBJ1-4, with unresolved D. This CDR3 is 13 amino acids long. Per germline, CDR1 MGHDK and CDR2 SYGVNS. V lost 2 bases and J 8 bases, leaving 9 bases between the germline ends. The CDR3 nucleotides read TGTGCCAGCAGTGAAGTTGGCCGGGAAAAACTGTTTTTT. Translation: CASSEVGREKLFF.

V is TRBV6-5 and J is TRBJ1-1; weak D call: TRBD1 (6 bases). Per the germline V gene, CDR1 is MNHEY and CDR2 is SVGAGI. Trimming removed 4 bases at V and 0 bases at J, with 9 bases between. The CDR3 has 14 amino acids. The CDR3 bases are TGTGCCAGCAGTTTACAGGGTTTGAACACTGAAGCTTTCTTT. Encoded protein: CASSLQGLNTEAFF.

This clone was detected a few times. This chain links TRBV30 with TRBJ2-7, with D tentatively TRBD2 (6 bases). This CDR3 region has 11 residues. Per germline, CDR1 GTSNPN and CDR2 SVGIG (reference sequence). V lost 8 bases to trimming and J lost 4 bases, with 12 bases between them. The CDR3 coding sequence is TGTGCCGGAGGGATGGGGTACGAGCAGTACTTC. This gives the protein CAGGMGYEQYF. Full variable domain (outside the CDR3, taken from reference TRBV30 and TRBJ2-7): SQTIHQWPATLVQPVGSPLSLECTVEGTSNPNLYWYRQAAGRGLQLLFYSVGIGQISSEVPQNLSASRPQDRQFILSSKKLLLSDSGFYLCAGGMGYEQYFGPGTRLTVT.

V usage is TRBV5-1 and J usage is TRBJ1-4, with D tentatively TRBD1 (5 bases). Trimming left V 5 bases short and J 3 bases short, with 17 bases between. Germline lookup yields CDR1 SGHRS and CDR2 YFSETQ. CDR3 length: 16 residues. The DNA of the CDR3 is TGCGCCAGCAGTCTGAATCCAGGGCTTGCTAATGAAAAACTGTTTTTT. It encodes CASSLNPGLANEKLFF.

The chain links TRBV27 to TRBJ2-7, with a tentative D call TRBD1 (6 bases). Trimming cost V 5 bases and J 0 bases, with 17 bases left between them. This CDR3 is 16 amino acids long. Germline V gives CDR1 MNHEY, CDR2 SMNVEV (reference sequence). CDR3 DNA sequence: TGTGCCAGCAGTCCAGGCCGGACAGTGAGCTCCTACGAGCAGTACTTC. This sequence encodes CASSPGRTVSSYEQYF.

V and J are TRBV6-6 and TRBJ2-3; 7 nucleotides line up with TRBD1. Germline V gene lookup returns CDR1 MNHNY and CDR2 SVGAGI (reference sequence). V was pared by 5 bases and J by 4 bases, with 9 bases of the junction left unmatched. The CDR3 length is 15 residues. The CDR3 DNA sequence: TGTGCCAGCAGTCCCAAGAGGGGGCGCGCAGATACGCAGTATTTT. Encoded protein: CASSPKRGRADTQYF.

The CDR3 is CASSLRGTSDTEAFF. CDR3 DNA: TGTGCCAGCAGTTTAAGAGGGACGAGTGACACTGAAGCTTTCTTT. The V and J genes are TRBV28 and TRBJ1-1, with a tentative D call TRBD1 (5 bases). Germline values: CDR1 MDHEN, CDR2 SYDVKM. The CDR3 is 15 residues long. Trimming removed 2 bases from V and 3 bases from J, with 13 bases in between.

The rearrangement joins TRBV7-2 to TRBJ2-1; possibly TRBD1 or TRBD2 for D (6 bases each). The germline gives CDR1 SGHTA, CDR2 FQGNSA. This CDR3 contains 17 residues. With 6 bases removed from V and 4 bases from J, the gap between germline ends came to 22 bases. DNA of the CDR3: TGTGCCAGCAGACGCCAACACAGGGAGGCTACTTACAATGAGCAGTTCTTC. Its translation: CASRRQHREATYNEQFF.

Written as DNA, the CDR3 is TGTGCCAGCGCTGGAGGGACAGGGAATAATGAGCAGTTCTTC. Translation: CASAGGTGNNEQFF. The rearrangement links TRBV5-4 to TRBJ2-1; the match to TRBD1 covers 9 bases. Germline V gene sequence: CDR1 SGHNT, CDR2 YYREEE (reference sequence). This CDR3 spans 14 amino acids. V shed 7 bases, J shed 7 bases, and the junction held 9 bases outside the gene matches.